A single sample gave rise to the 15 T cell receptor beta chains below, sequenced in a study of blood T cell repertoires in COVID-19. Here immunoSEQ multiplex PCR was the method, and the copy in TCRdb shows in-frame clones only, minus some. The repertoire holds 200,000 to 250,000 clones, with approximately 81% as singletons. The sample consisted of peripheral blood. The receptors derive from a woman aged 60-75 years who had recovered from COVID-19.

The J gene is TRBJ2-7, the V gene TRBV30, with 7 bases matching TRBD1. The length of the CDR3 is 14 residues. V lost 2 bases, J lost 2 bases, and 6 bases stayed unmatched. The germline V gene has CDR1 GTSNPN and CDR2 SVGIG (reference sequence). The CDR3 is CAWSFTGATYEQYF. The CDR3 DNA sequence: TGTGCCTGGAGTTTCACAGGGGCGACCTACGAGCAGTACTTC. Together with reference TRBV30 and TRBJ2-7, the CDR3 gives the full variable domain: SQTIHQWPATLVQPVGSPLSLECTVEGTSNPNLYWYRQAAGRGLQLLFYSVGIGQISSEVPQNLSASRPQDRQFILSSKKLLLSDSGFYLCAWSFTGATYEQYFGPGTRLTVT.

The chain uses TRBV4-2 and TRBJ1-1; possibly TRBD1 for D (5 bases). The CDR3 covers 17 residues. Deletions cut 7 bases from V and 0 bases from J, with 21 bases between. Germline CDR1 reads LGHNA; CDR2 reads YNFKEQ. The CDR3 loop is CASTSTDFGFLNTEAFF. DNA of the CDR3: TGTGCCAGCACCTCGACAGATTTCGGTTTCCTGAACACTGAAGCTTTCTTT.

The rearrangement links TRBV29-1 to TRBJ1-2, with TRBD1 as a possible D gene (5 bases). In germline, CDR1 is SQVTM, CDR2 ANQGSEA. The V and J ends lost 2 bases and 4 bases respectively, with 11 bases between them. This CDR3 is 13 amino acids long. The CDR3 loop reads CSVEKGLVYGYTF. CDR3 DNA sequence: TGCAGCGTTGAAAAGGGGCTCGTCTATGGCTACACCTTC.

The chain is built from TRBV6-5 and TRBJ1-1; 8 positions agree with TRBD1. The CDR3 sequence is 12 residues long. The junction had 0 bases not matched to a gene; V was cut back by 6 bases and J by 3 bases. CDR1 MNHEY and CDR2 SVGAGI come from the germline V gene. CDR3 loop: CASRQGDTEAFF. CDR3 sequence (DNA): TGTGCCAGCAGACAGGGGGACACTGAAGCTTTCTTT.

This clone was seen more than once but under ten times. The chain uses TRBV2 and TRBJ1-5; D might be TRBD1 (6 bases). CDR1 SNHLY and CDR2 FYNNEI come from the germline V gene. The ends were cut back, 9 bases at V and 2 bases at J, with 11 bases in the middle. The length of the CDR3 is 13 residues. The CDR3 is CASQDSGNQPQHF. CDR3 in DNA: TGTGCCAGTCAGGACAGCGGCAATCAGCCCCAGCATTTT.

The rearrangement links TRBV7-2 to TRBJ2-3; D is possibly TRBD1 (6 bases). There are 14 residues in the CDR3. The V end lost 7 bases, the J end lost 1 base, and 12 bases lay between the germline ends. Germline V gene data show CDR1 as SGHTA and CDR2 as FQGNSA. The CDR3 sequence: CASNTGIRTDTQYF. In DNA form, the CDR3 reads TGTGCCAGCAATACAGGGATTCGCACAGATACGCAGTATTTT.

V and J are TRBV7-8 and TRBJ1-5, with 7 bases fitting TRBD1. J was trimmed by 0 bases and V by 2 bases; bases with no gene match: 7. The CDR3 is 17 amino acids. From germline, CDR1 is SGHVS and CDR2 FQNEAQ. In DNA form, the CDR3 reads TGTGCCAGCAGCTTACACAGGGGAAGGCATAGCAATCAGCCCCAGCATTTT. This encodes CASSLHRGRHSNQPQHF.

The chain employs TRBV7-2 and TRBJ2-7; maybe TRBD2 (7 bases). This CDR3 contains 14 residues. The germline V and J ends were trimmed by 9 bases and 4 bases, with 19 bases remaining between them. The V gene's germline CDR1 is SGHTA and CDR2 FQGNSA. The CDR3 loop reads CASLSRGGGYEQYF. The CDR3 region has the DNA TGTGCCAGTCTTTCGAGGGGGGGCGGTTACGAGCAGTACTTC.

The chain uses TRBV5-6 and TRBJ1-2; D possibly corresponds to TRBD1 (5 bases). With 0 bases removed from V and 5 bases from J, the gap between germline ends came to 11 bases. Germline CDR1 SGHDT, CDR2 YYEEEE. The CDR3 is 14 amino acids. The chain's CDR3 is CASSLEGARYGYTF. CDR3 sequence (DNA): TGTGCCAGCAGCTTGGAAGGGGCTCGGTATGGCTACACCTTC. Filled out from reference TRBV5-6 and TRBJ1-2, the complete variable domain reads DAGVTQSPTHLIKTRGQQVTLRCSPKSGHDTVSWYQQALGQGPQFIFQYYEEEERQRGNFPDRFSGHQFPNYSSELNVNALLLGDSALYLCASSLEGARYGYTFGSGTRLTVV.

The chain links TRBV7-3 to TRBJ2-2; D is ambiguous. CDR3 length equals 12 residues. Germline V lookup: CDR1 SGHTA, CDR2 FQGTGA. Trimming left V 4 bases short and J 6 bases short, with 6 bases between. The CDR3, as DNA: TGTGCCAGCAGCTCCAATGCCGGGGAGCTGTTTTTT. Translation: CASSSNAGELFF.

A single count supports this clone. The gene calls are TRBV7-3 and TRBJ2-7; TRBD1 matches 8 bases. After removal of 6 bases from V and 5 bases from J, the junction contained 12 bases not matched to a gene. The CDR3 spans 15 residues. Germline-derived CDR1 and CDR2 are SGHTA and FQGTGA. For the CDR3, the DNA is TGTGCCAGCAGTAAAGGCCAGGGGGCCCCCAACGAGCAGTACTTC. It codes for CASSKGQGAPNEQYF.

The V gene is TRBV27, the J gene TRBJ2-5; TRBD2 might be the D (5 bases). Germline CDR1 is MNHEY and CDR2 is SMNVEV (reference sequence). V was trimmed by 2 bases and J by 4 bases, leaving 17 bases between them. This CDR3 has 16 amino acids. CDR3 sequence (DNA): TGTGCCAGCAGTTTAGAGGCAGTGAGGGCCCGAGAGACCCAGTACTTC. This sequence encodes CASSLEAVRARETQYF.

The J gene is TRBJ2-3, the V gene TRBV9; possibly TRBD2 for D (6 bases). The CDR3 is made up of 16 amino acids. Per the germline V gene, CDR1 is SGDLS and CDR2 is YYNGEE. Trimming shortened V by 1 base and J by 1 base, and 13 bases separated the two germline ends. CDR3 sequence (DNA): TGTGCCAGCAGCGTACCGGCGGGCGGGGGCACAGATACGCAGTATTTT. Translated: CASSVPAGGGTDTQYF.

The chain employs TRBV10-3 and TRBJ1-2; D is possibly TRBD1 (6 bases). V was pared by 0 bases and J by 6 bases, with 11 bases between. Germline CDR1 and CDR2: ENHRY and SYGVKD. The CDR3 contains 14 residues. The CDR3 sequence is CAISESSDSHGYTF. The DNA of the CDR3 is TGTGCCATCAGTGAGTCATCGGACAGCCATGGCTACACCTTC.

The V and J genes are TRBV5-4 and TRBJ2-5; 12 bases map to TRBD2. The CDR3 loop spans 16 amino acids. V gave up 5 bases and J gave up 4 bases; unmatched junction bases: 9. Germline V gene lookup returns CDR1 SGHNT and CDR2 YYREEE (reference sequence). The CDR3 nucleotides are TGTGCCAGCAGTTATCCGGGACTAGCGGGTGGAGAGACCCAGTACTTC. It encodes CASSYPGLAGGETQYF. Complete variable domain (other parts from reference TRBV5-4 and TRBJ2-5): ETGVTQSPTHLIKTRGQQVTLRCSSQSGHNTVSWYQQALGQGPQFIFQYYREEENGRGNFPPRFSGLQFPNYSSELNVNALELDDSALYLCASSYPGLAGGETQYFGPGTRLLVL.